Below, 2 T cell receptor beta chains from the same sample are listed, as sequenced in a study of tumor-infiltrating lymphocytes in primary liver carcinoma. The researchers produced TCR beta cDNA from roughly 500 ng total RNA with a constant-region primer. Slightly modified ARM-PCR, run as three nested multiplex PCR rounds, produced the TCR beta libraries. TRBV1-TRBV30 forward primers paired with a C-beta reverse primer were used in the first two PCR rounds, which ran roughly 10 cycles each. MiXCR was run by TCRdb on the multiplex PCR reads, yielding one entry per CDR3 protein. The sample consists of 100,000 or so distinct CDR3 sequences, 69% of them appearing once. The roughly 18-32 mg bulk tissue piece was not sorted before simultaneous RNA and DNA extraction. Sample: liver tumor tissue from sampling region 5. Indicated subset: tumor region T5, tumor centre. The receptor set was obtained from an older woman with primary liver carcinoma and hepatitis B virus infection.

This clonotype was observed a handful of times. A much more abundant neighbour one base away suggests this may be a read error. The CDR3 nucleotides read TGTGCCGGCAGTCAGAATGGCTACACCTTC. This encodes CAGSQNGYTF. V and J are TRBV6-1 and TRBJ1-2; D gene uncertain. CDR1 and CDR2 (germline): MNHNS, SASEGT. The CDR3 covers 10 residues.

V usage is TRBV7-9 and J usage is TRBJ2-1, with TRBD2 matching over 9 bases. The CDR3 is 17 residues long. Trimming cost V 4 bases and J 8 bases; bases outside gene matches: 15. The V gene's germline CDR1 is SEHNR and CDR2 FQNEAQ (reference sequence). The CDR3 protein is CASSSSLSWTSVYEQFF. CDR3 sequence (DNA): TGTGCCAGCAGCTCTAGTTTATCCTGGACTAGCGTCTATGAGCAGTTCTTC.